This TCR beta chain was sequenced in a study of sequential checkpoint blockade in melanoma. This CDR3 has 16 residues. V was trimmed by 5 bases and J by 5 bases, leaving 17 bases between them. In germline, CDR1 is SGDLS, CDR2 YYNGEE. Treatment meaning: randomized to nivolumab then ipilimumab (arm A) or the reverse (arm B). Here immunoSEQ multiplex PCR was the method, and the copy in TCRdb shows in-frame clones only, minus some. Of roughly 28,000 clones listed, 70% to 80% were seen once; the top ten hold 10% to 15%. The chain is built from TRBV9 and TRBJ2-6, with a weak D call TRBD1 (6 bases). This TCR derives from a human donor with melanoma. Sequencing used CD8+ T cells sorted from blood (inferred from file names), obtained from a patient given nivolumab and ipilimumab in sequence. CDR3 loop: CASRGSQGKRANVLTF. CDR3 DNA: TGTGCCAGCAGGGGTAGTCAGGGGAAACGGGCCAACGTCCTGACTTTC.